The 10 T cell receptor beta chains reported below all come from one sample, sequenced in a study of CD8+ T cells in alopecia areata. Treatment given: oral pan-JAK inhibitor, 5-10 mg twice daily. Extracted RNA was reverse transcribed, and the resulting cDNA served as sequencing template. Sequencing used immunoSEQ multiplex PCR; TCRdb keeps in-frame clones, though not all of them. Among roughly 120,000 clones, 50% to 65% were seen once, and the ten largest hold 3% to 4%. The source was CD4+ T cells sorted from blood, collected at week 24, from a patient treated with tofacitinib. Receptors were obtained from a human donor with alopecia areata.

The chain carries TRBV30 and TRBJ1-1, with D hard to call. The V gene lost 5 bases and the J gene lost 1 base, with 11 bases spanning the gap. The germline V gene has CDR1 GTSNPN and CDR2 SVGIG (reference sequence). CDR3 size: 13 residues. The CDR3 spells CAWGLTQNTEAFF. The CDR3 nucleotides read TGTGCCTGGGGACTTACACAGAACACTGAAGCTTTCTTT.

V usage is TRBV9 and J usage is TRBJ1-2; TRBD1 agrees at 8 bases. This CDR3 comprises 13 residues. The V and J ends lost 4 bases and 7 bases, in that order; junction bases with no gene match: 6. Germline-derived CDR1 and CDR2 are SGDLS and YYNGEE. This CDR3 reads CASSRTGSPGYTF. CDR3 DNA sequence: TGTGCCAGCAGCCGGACAGGGTCGCCTGGCTACACCTTC.

This clone has just one count. The genes are TRBV28 and TRBJ2-4, with TRBD1 matching 7 bases. The germline CDR1 and CDR2 sequences are MDHEN and SYDVKM. The V segment lost 5 bases and the J segment 0 bases; nucleotides outside the gene matches: 1. This CDR3 region has 14 residues. CDR3 protein: CASSGTVAKNIQYF. The CDR3 DNA reads as TGTGCCAGCAGTGGGACAGTAGCCAAAAACATTCAGTACTTC.

The rearrangement joins TRBV2 to TRBJ2-5; tentative D call: TRBD2 (6 bases). Trimming shortened V by 6 bases and J by 1 base, and 15 bases separated the two germline ends. The CDR3 has 15 residues. Germline V gives CDR1 SNHLY, CDR2 FYNNEI. The CDR3 DNA sequence: TGTGCCAGCAGCCCGGGACTTTCCCTCCAAGAGACCCAGTACTTC. Translated, it gives CASSPGLSLQETQYF. Supplemented by reference TRBV2 and TRBJ2-5, the full variable domain reads EPEVTQTPSHQVTQMGQEVILRCVPISNHLYFYWYRQILGQKVEFLVSFYNNEISEKSEIFDDQFSVERPDGSNFTLKIRSTKLEDSAMYFCASSPGLSLQETQYFGPGTRLLVL.

This clone was counted a few times. The V call is TRBV5-8, the J call TRBJ2-7; D unresolved. This CDR3 region has 12 residues. CDR1 and CDR2 from the germline V gene are SGHTS and YDEGEE. Trimming took 0 bases from V and 1 from J, leaving 2 bases between them. Written as DNA, the CDR3 is TGTGCCAGCAGCTTGGTATCCTACGAGCAGTACTTC. This translates into CASSLVSYEQYF.

A single count supports this clone. The chain recombines TRBV5-1 with TRBJ1-1, with D possibly being TRBD1 (5 bases). The CDR3 spans 14 residues. V was cut by 0 bases and J by 8 bases, with 14 bases left in between. Germline-derived CDR1 and CDR2 are SGHRS and YFSETQ. CDR3 residues: CASSLEGRGTEAFF. In nucleotides, the CDR3 is TGCGCCAGCAGCTTGGAGGGGCGGGGGACCGAAGCTTTCTTT.

Turning to this clone: At the DNA level, this CDR3 is encoded by other sequences in the same sample as well. The chain carries TRBV29-1 and TRBJ2-5; a possible D gene is TRBD2 (5 bases). Germline CDR1 and CDR2: SQVTM and ANQGSEA. The V gene lost 4 bases and the J gene lost 4 bases, with 7 bases spanning the gap. This CDR3 spans 11 amino acids. The CDR3 DNA reads TGCAGCGTTGGTGAGGGAGAGACCCAGTACTTC. Its protein product is CSVGEGETQYF.

This clone was seen a handful of times. J is TRBJ2-1 and V is TRBV25-1; the D is unclear. From germline, CDR1 is MGHDK and CDR2 SYGVNS. This CDR3 has 14 residues. Trimming removed 0 bases at V and 5 bases at J, with 8 bases between. CDR3 region: CASSEYPRNNEQFF. CDR3 bases: TGTGCCAGCAGTGAATATCCCAGGAACAATGAGCAGTTCTTC.

The J gene is TRBJ2-3, the V gene TRBV30, with a tentative D call TRBD1 (6 bases). This CDR3 spans 14 amino acids. In germline, CDR1 is GTSNPN, CDR2 SVGIG (reference sequence). V gave up 4 bases and J gave up 0 bases, with 11 bases separating them. CDR3 coding DNA: TGTGCCTGGAACCCCACAGGGAGCACAGATACGCAGTATTTT. As protein: CAWNPTGSTDTQYF.

This chain connects TRBV9 to TRBJ1-6; D ambiguous. This CDR3 is built from 14 residues. V dropped 3 bases and J dropped 9 bases, with 13 bases sitting between them. CDR1 and CDR2 from the germline V gene are SGDLS and YYNGEE. The CDR3, as DNA: TGTGCCAGCAGCGAGGCCCCCTTACGTTCACCCCTCCACTTT. It codes for CASSEAPLRSPLHF.